This T cell receptor (beta chain) was sequenced in a study of breast tumors, draining lymph nodes, adjacent tissues. Study results and caveats: That most tumor T cells come from lymph nodes remained unproven.

TCRdb ran MiXCR on the multiplex PCR reads and lists one entry per CDR3 protein. The repertoire includes 160,000 or so distinct CDR3 sequences, roughly a third of them detected once, and approximately 3.9% sits in the top ten. In this sample, this clonotype turned up many times. The antigen is not known. Samples came from axillary lymph nodes draining the breast cancer. With V trimmed by 1 base and J by 2 bases, 0 bases remained unmatched. The CDR3 is made up of 14 amino acids. The germline V gene encodes CDR1 MNHNS and CDR2 SASEGT. The receptor was derived from a female donor with breast cancer. Some clones in this sample may be carry-over from other donors' samples. The sample was axillary lymph node tissue. The V gene is TRBV6-1, the J gene TRBJ2-7; 9 bases are shared with TRBD1. In DNA form, the CDR3 reads TGTGCCAGCAGTGAAGGACAGGGGGCCTACGAGCAGTACTTC. Encoded protein: CASSEGQGAYEQYF.